This T cell receptor beta chain emerged from a study of blood T cells in healthy people across ages. Broader study findings: CMV status of donors was unknown, possibly confounding expanded clonotype changes. Older age went with lower TCR beta diversity per million T cells, in a roughly linear way.

Using a J-beta primer mix together with a sample-barcoded 5' primer, a second PCR was run for about 6 to 12 cycles. TCRdb re-derived calls from the 5' RACE reads in MiXCR, one entry per CDR3 protein. This table holds under 2 million distinct CDR3 sequences, approximately 32% found once. Donors were systemically healthy Caucasian individuals from Russia aged about 6 to 100 years. In the case of this clonotype: Its specificity is unknown.

V gave up 4 bases and J gave up 0 bases, with 16 bases separating them. This CDR3 has 16 residues. The germline gives CDR1 SGHRS, CDR2 YFSETQ. The TCR comes from a woman aged 25 to 45 in good health. Sample: blood. The J gene is TRBJ1-1, the V gene TRBV5-1; D perhaps matches TRBD1 (6 bases). The CDR3 DNA reads as TGCGCCAGCAGCGACGGACAGATAACCATGAACACTGAAGCTTTCTTT. This encodes CASSDGQITMNTEAFF.